This T cell receptor (beta chain) emerged from a study of T cell responses to AZD1222 COVID-19 vaccine. Clones were read by immunoSEQ multiplex PCR, and TCRdb kept only the in-frame ones, dropping some. Here the sample spans more than 85,000 clones, around 87% being singletons. CDR1 is SGDLS and CDR2 is YYNGEE in the germline V gene. The CDR3 is 14 amino acids. V shed 5 bases and J 2 bases; nucleotides not matched to a gene: 3. The material was peripheral blood, obtained 28 days after the second AZD1222 dose. V gene TRBV9 combines with J gene TRBJ1-5; 8 bases are shared with TRBD1. The TCR was taken from an adult who received the AZD1222 COVID-19 vaccine. The CDR3 sequence is CASSRGQGNQPQHF. The CDR3 DNA sequence: TGTGCCAGCAGTCGGGGACAGGGCAATCAGCCCCAGCATTTT.